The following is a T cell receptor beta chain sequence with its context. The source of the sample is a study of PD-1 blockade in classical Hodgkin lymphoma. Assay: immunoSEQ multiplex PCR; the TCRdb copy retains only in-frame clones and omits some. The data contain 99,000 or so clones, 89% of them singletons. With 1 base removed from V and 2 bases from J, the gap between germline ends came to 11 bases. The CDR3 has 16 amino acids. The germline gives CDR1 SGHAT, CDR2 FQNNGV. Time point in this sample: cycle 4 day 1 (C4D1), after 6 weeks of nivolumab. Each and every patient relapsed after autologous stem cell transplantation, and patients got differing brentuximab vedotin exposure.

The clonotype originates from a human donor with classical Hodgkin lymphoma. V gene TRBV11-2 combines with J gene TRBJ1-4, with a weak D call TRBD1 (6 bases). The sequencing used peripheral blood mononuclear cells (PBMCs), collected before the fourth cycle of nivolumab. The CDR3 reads CASSLGRGRTNEKLFF. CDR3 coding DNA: TGTGCCAGCAGCTTAGGCCGGGGGCGGACTAATGAAAAACTGTTTTTT.